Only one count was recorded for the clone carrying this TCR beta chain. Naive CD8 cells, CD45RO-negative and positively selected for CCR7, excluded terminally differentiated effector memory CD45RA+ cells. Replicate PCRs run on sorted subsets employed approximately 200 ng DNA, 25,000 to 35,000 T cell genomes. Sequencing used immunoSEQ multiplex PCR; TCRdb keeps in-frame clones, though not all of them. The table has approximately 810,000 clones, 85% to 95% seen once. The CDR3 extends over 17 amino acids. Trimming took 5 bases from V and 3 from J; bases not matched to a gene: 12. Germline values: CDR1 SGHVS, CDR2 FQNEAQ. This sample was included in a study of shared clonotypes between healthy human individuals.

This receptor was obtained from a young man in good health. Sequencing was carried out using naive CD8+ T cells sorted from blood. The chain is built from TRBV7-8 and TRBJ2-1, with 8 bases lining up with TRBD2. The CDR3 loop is CASSPAPREGSYNEQFF. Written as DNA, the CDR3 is TGTGCCAGCAGCCCCGCCCCCCGGGAGGGGAGCTACAATGAGCAGTTCTTC.